This T cell receptor beta chain is drawn from a study of radiotherapy plus CTLA-4 blockade in lung cancer. Focal radiation with ipilimumab CTLA-4 blockade was given to patients with chemo-refractory metastatic non-small-cell lung cancer. General study points: Once radiotherapy plus ipilimumab had been given, TCR clones derived from tumor expanded in blood.

Profiling relied on immunoSEQ multiplex PCR, and the TCRdb table lists in-frame clones only, not all of them. The repertoire includes 85,000 to 120,000 clones, 85% to 90% of them detected once, and 2.4% sits in the top ten. Turning to this clone: The antigen remains unidentified.

The sequencing used peripheral blood, collected from a patient treated with radiotherapy plus ipilimumab. This receptor was obtained from a human donor with non-small cell lung cancer that progressed on radiotherapy plus ipilimumab. Some clones in this sample may be carry-over from other donors' samples.

The chain's CDR3 is CASSLDTGAYETQYF. The CDR3 nucleotides are TGTGCCAGCAGCTTGGATACGGGGGCCTACGAGACCCAGTACTTC. V gene TRBV5-4 combines with J gene TRBJ2-5; D tentatively reads TRBD1 or TRBD2 (6 bases each). Trimming took off 0 bases at V and 5 bases at J, with 14 bases between the two ends. Germline V gene lookup returns CDR1 SGHNT and CDR2 YYREEE (reference sequence). The CDR3 is made up of 15 amino acids. Full variable domain (outside the CDR3, taken from reference TRBV5-4 and TRBJ2-5): ETGVTQSPTHLIKTRGQQVTLRCSSQSGHNTVSWYQQALGQGPQFIFQYYREEENGRGNFPPRFSGLQFPNYSSELNVNALELDDSALYLCASSLDTGAYETQYFGPGTRLLVL.